This T cell receptor beta chain is from a study of regulatory T cells in long-lasting Graves disease. The authors built TCR beta libraries using iRepertoire HTBI primers and Arm-PCR of CDR3 regions. TCRdb independently ran MiXCR on the multiplex PCR reads; one entry per CDR3 protein. The sample consists of 350,000 to 450,000 distinct CDR3 sequences, about 15% of them appearing once. The CDR3 has 17 amino acids. Germline values: CDR1 MNHNS, CDR2 SASEGT. V shed 8 bases, J shed 0 bases, and the junction held 12 bases outside the gene matches. Regarding time point: newly diagnosed GD, antithyroid drugs for less than 3 months. The TCR library was made from RNA extracted from PBMCs. The data also belong to a second study, concerning T cells in Graves' hyperthyroidism and ophthalmopathy.

Sequences were derived from peripheral blood mononuclear cells (PBMCs), sampled at new diagnosis, from a patient treated with antithyroid drugs. This TCR came from a woman under 40 with Graves disease. This chain joins TRBV6-1 and TRBJ2-3, with 9 bases matching TRBD2. The DNA for the CDR3 is TGTGCCAGCTCTAGTGGAAGGCTAGCGGGGAGCACAGATACGCAGTATTTT. Translation: CASSSGRLAGSTDTQYF.